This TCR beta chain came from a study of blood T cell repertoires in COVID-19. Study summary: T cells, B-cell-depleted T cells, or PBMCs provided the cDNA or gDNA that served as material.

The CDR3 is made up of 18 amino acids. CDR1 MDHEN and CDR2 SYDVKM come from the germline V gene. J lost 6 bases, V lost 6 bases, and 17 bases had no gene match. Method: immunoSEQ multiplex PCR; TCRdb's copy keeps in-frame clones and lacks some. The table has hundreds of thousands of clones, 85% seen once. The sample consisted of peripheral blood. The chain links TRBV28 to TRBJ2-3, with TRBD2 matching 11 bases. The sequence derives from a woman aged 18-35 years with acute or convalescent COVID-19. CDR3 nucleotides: TGTGCCAGCAGCCATATTGGGACTAGCGGCCCAGGGGTTGATACGCAGTATTTT. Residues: CASSHIGTSGPGVDTQYF.